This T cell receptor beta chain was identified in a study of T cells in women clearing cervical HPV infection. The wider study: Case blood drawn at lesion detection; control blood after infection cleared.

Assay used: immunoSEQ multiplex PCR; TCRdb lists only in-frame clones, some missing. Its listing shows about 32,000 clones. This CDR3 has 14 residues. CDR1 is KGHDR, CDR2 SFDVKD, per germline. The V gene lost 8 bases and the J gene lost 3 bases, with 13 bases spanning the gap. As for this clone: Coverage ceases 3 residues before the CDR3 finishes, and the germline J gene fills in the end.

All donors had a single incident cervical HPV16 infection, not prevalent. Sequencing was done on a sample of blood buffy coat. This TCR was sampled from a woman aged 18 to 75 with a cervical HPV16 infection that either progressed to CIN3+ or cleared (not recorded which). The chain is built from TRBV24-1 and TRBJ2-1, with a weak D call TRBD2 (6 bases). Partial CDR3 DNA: TGTGCCACCAAGGATGGGCGGGACTACAATGAG. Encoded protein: CATKDGRDYNE. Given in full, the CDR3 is CATKDGRDYNEQFF.